This is a list of T cell receptor beta chains from one sample in a study of vaccination effects on CD4 cells after COVID-19. Here immunoSEQ multiplex PCR was the method, and the copy in TCRdb shows in-frame clones only, minus some. The sample lists approximately 40,000 clones, around 67% occurring once. These receptors' targets are unknown. The source material was CD4+ T cells from PBMCs cultured with a peptide pool, sampled before COVID-19 vaccination. The source is a human donor who had a prior SARS-CoV-2 infection. Each CDR3 is given with its conserved first and last residue. The D gene is left open where the match is weak.

v_call	d_call	j_call	cdr3_aa	cdr3_nt
TRBV9	-	TRBJ1-5	CASSPENWAMGNQPQHF	TGTGCCAGCAGCCCCGAGAATTGGGCAATGGGCAATCAGCCCCAGCATTTT
TRBV10-2	-	TRBJ1-4	CASSESSGGVGKLFF	TGCGCCAGCAGTGAAAGTTCCGGGGGAGTCGGGAAACTGTTTTTT
TRBV28	TRBD1	TRBJ1-5	CASSLWRTGGQPQHF	TGTGCCAGCAGTTTATGGAGGACAGGGGGTCAGCCCCAGCATTTT
TRBV6-6	-	TRBJ2-1	CASSYPNNEQFF	TGTGCCAGCAGTTACCCCAACAATGAGCAGTTCTTC